Presented here are 20 T cell receptor beta chains from one specimen sequenced in a study of T cells in Graves' hyperthyroidism and ophthalmopathy. Amplified TCR beta CDR3 regions came from RNA transcripts. The HTBI primer set served for first-round RT-PCR of the TCR CDR3. MiXCR, run by TCRdb on the multiplex PCR reads, gives a single entry per CDR3 protein. The top ten clones hold approximately 30% of a sample with 350,000 to 400,000 distinct CDR3 sequences, about 15% of them seen once. Material: blood. These receptors all stem from a woman in her 30s with Graves' hyperthyroidism.

The rearrangement links TRBV12-3 or TRBV12-4 to TRBJ2-1, with D perhaps assigned TRBD1 or TRBD2 (5 bases each). This CDR3 comprises 15 residues. Trimming shortened V by 4 bases and J by 7 bases, and 17 bases separated the two germline ends. The CDR3 reads CASSSSGMGRNEQFF. In DNA form, the CDR3 reads TGTGCCAGCAGTTCGTCCGGGATGGGACGGAATGAGCAGTTCTTC.

This clonotype has ten or more counts. This chain joins TRBV3-1 and TRBJ2-1; D is unresolved. In germline, CDR1 is LGHDT, CDR2 YNNKEL (reference sequence). Trimming took off 0 bases at V and 10 bases at J, with 10 bases between the two ends. CDR3 length: 13 residues. The CDR3 region has the DNA TGTGCCAGCAGCCAAGACCTTCGGCGGGAGCAGTTCTTC. The encoded protein is CASSQDLRREQFF.

Many counts were recorded for this clonotype. The J gene is TRBJ2-1, the V gene TRBV28, with D perhaps TRBD2 (6 bases). Germline V gene data show CDR1 as MDHEN and CDR2 as SYDVKM. The V gene lost 5 bases and the J gene lost 2 bases, with 10 bases spanning the gap. This CDR3 is 14 amino acids long. The CDR3 region has the DNA TGTGCCAGCAGTAAGGGGAGGACCTACAATGAGCAGTTCTTC. It yields the protein CASSKGRTYNEQFF.

The chain recombines TRBV6-4 with TRBJ1-5; D might be TRBD1 (6 bases). Trimming shortened V by 3 bases and J by 6 bases, and 15 bases separated the two germline ends. The CDR3 has 15 residues. The germline V gene has CDR1 MRHNA and CDR2 SNTAGT. The CDR3 bases are TGTGCCAGCAGTGAACCGGGGCAGGGGTTTCAGCCCCAGCATTTT. Protein product: CASSEPGQGFQPQHF.

This clonotype came up many times. V is TRBV28 and J is TRBJ2-1, with a tentative D call TRBD1 (6 bases). The germline CDR1 and CDR2 sequences are MDHEN and SYDVKM. The V gene lost 2 bases and the J gene lost 7 bases, with 9 bases spanning the gap. This CDR3 comprises 13 residues. The CDR3 DNA follows: TGTGCCAGCAGTTTACAGGGGCCAAATGAGCAGTTCTTC. It specifies CASSLQGPNEQFF. The complete variable domain, with remaining parts taken from reference TRBV28 and TRBJ2-1, reads DVKVTQSSRYLVKRTGEKVFLECVQDMDHENMFWYRQDPGLGLRLIYFSYDVKMKEKGDIPEGYSVSREKKERFSLILESASTNQTSMYLCASSLQGPNEQFFGPGTRLTVL.

Ten or more counts support this clonotype. The rearrangement links TRBV3-1 to TRBJ2-7, with D unresolved. The V gene's germline CDR1 is LGHDT and CDR2 YNNKEL (reference sequence). The CDR3 is 15 residues long. The V end lost 4 bases, the J end lost 9 bases, and 22 bases lay between the germline ends. CDR3 protein: CASSLQGRPYPLQYF. In nucleotides, the CDR3 is TGTGCCAGCAGCCTTCAAGGCCGGCCCTACCCGCTGCAGTACTTC.

This sequence joins TRBV12-3 or TRBV12-4 and TRBJ1-1; 9 bases line up with TRBD1. The CDR3 contains 14 residues. V shed 6 bases, J shed 0 bases, and the junction held 2 bases outside the gene matches. The CDR3 bases are TGTGCCAGCAGAAGGACAGGGGTGAACACTGAAGCTTTCTTT. Encoded protein: CASRRTGVNTEAFF.

The chain employs TRBV15 and TRBJ2-7; TRBD1 matches 9 bases. The CDR3 is 15 amino acids. The V gene's germline CDR1 is LNHNV and CDR2 YYDKDF (reference sequence). Trimming cost V 0 bases and J 7 bases; bases outside gene matches: 7. The CDR3 DNA sequence: TGTGCCACCAGCAGAGAGACAGGGGGTAGGGTGGAGCAGTACTTC. Translating it yields CATSRETGGRVEQYF.

This clonotype was seen more than once but under ten times. V gene TRBV5-1 combines with J gene TRBJ1-2; D not certain. Germline V CDR1 and CDR2: SGHRS, YFSETQ. The CDR3 runs 15 residues. Trimming pared 4 bases from V and 4 bases from J, leaving 17 bases between. CDR3 in DNA: TGCGCCAGCAGCGCCTCGGGGTCTGACTTCTATGGCTACACCTTC. Translating it yields CASSASGSDFYGYTF.

This clonotype appeared many times. The junction shows a germline mismatch at one end, possibly a read error. The CDR3 loop reads CSAGELAGMAHEQYF. As DNA, the CDR3 is TGCAGTGCTGGAGAACTAGCGGGGATGGCGCACGAGCAGTACTTC. The chain joins TRBV20-1 to TRBJ2-7; 10 bases agree with TRBD2. CDR1 and CDR2 (germline): DFQATT, SNEGSKA (reference sequence). This CDR3 has 15 amino acids.

This clonotype appeared many times. In DNA, the CDR3 is TGTGCCAGCAGCTCCCGCGACGAGCAGTACTTC. This sequence encodes CASSSRDEQYF. This chain links TRBV11-2 with TRBJ2-7; D ambiguous. From germline, CDR1 is SGHAT and CDR2 FQNNGV. Trimming took off 4 bases at V and 5 bases at J, with 6 bases between the two ends. CDR3 length: 11 residues.

This sequence joins TRBV28 and TRBJ1-3; D is ambiguous. V shed 3 bases and J shed 4 bases, with 7 bases lying between them. The CDR3 sequence is 13 residues long. The V gene's germline CDR1 is MDHEN and CDR2 SYDVKM. The CDR3 DNA reads TGTGCCAGCAGTTTGGTAAAAGGAAACACCATATATTTT. This sequence encodes CASSLVKGNTIYF.

This clonotype was recorded a few times. The V gene is TRBV10-1, the J gene TRBJ2-3, with D perhaps matching TRBD2 (5 bases). The CDR3 extends over 16 amino acids. V was clipped by 4 bases and J by 5 bases, with 19 bases between them. Per the germline V gene, CDR1 is WNHNN and CDR2 is SYGVQD (reference sequence). The CDR3 region has the DNA TGCGCCAGCAGTGTCGGCATTGAGGGAACTCGAGATACGCAGTATTTT. This encodes CASSVGIEGTRDTQYF.

This clonotype appeared many times. The chain carries TRBV7-6 and TRBJ2-3, with 11 bases lining up with TRBD1. The junction had 9 bases not matched to a gene; V was cut back by 7 bases and J by 3 bases. The germline V gene has CDR1 SGHVS and CDR2 FNYEAQ. The CDR3 loop spans 16 amino acids. CDR3 residues: CASKRAGQGGTDTQYF. CDR3 DNA: TGTGCCAGCAAGCGAGCGGGACAGGGGGGGACAGATACGCAGTATTTT. Supplemented by reference TRBV7-6 and TRBJ2-3, the full variable domain reads GAGVSQSPRYKVTKRGQDVALRCDPISGHVSLYWYRQALGQGPEFLTYFNYEAQQDKSGLPNDRFSAERPEGSISTLTIQRTEQRDSAMYRCASKRAGQGGTDTQYFGPGTRLTVL.

This clonotype has only a few counts. This chain links TRBV6-2 or TRBV6-3 with TRBJ1-5, with D perhaps TRBD1 (6 bases). This CDR3 region has 15 residues. V lost 10 bases to trimming and J lost 0 bases, with 16 bases between them. Germline V gives CDR1 MNHEY, CDR2 SVGEGT. The CDR3 region has the DNA TGTGCCAATCCACAGGGAATTTATAGCAATCAGCCCCAGCATTTT. Protein sequence: CANPQGIYSNQPQHF.

This clonotype was detected ten times or more. The rearrangement joins TRBV20-1 to TRBJ2-3; D is possibly TRBD1 (6 bases). The V gene lost 6 bases and the J gene lost 2 bases, with 15 bases spanning the gap. The germline CDR1 and CDR2 sequences are DFQATT and SNEGSKA (reference sequence). The length of the CDR3 is 14 residues. In DNA, the CDR3 is TGCAGTGCCCACGTTGGGGGCCACACAGATACGCAGTATTTT. This gives the protein CSAHVGGHTDTQYF.

The chain couples TRBV6-5 to TRBJ2-7; D might be TRBD1 (5 bases). V lost 2 bases to trimming and J lost 5 bases, with 16 bases between them. Germline V gene lookup returns CDR1 MNHEY and CDR2 SVGAGI. The CDR3 is 15 amino acids. The CDR3 bases are TGTGCCAGCAGTTACGACGTGGAGACAGTTAACGAGCAGTACTTC. It encodes CASSYDVETVNEQYF.

This clonotype was seen only a few times. A much larger clone sits a single nucleotide away, making a read error possible. This chain connects TRBV30 to TRBJ2-7; D unresolved. CDR3 length equals 14 residues. Trimming cost V 5 bases and J 4 bases, with 18 bases left between them. The germline gives CDR1 GTSNPN, CDR2 SVGIG (reference sequence). CDR3 in DNA: TGTGCCTGGGGTGGAATGTTAGGTTATTACGAGCAGTACTTC. Protein: CAWGGMLGYYEQYF.

This clonotype appeared many times. The chain carries TRBV18 and TRBJ2-3; 13 positions agree with TRBD2. CDR3 size: 17 residues. J was trimmed by 1 base and V by 5 bases; bases with no gene match: 6. The germline V gene encodes CDR1 KGHSH and CDR2 LQKENI. The CDR3 here is CASSAGLAGVGTDTQYF. The CDR3 region has the DNA TGTGCCAGCTCAGCCGGACTAGCGGGAGTCGGCACAGATACGCAGTATTTT. Variable domain in full (rest from reference TRBV18 and TRBJ2-3): NAGVMQNPRHLVRRRGQEARLRCSPMKGHSHVYWYRQLPEEGLKFMVYLQKENIIDESGMPKERFSAEFPKEGPSILRIQQVVRGDSAAYFCASSAGLAGVGTDTQYFGPGTRLTVL.

This clonotype appeared many times. This chain connects TRBV4-1 to TRBJ2-7; TRBD1 matches 12 bases. The germline CDR1 and CDR2 sequences are MGHRA and YSYEKL. J gave up 6 bases and V 3 bases, and 15 bases lay outside the gene matches. This CDR3 contains 18 residues. The CDR3 loop reads CASSQPEAGQGAPLEQYF. The CDR3 DNA follows: TGCGCCAGCAGCCAGCCCGAGGCGGGACAGGGGGCGCCCCTCGAGCAGTACTTC.